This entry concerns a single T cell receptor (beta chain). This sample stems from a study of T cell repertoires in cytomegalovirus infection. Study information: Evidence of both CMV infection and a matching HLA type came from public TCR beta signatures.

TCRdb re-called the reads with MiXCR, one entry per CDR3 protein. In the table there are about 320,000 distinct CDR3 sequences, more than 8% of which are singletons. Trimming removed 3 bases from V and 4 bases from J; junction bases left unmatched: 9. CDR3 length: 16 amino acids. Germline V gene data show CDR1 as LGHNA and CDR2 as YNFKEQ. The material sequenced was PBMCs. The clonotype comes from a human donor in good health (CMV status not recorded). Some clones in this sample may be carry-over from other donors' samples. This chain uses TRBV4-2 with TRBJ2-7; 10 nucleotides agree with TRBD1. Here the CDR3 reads CASSHPGTGVMYEQYF. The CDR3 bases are TGTGCCAGCAGCCACCCAGGGACAGGGGTAATGTACGAGCAGTACTTC.